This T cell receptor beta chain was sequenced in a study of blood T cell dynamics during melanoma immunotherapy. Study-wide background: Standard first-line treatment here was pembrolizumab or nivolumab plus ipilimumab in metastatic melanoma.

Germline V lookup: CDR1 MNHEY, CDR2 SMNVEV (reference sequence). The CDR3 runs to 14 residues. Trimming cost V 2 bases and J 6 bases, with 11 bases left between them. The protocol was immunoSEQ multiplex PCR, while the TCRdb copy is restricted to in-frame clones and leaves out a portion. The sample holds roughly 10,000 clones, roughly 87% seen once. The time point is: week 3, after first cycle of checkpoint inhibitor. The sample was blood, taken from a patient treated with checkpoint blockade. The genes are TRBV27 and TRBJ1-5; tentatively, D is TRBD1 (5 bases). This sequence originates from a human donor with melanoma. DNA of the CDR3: TGTGCCAGCAGTTTAGCGAGGGGCGGTCAGCCCCAGCATTTT. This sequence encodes CASSLARGGQPQHF.